This T cell receptor beta chain was sequenced in a study of CD8 T cells in Susac syndrome. Study-wide background: Treatment status at blood draw for the Susac syndrome patients was therapy-naive, corticosteroids, or intravenous immunoglobulin alone. Findings of the study overall: The relatively small number of individuals in the TCR sequencing and HLA analysis was acknowledged by the study.

About this clonotype: Its specificity is not known.

Losses at the gene ends were 5 bases for V and 3 bases for J; bases not matched to a gene: 10. Germline CDR1 and CDR2: DFQATT and SNEGSKA (reference sequence). The CDR3 has 15 amino acids. Roughly 0.45 to 1 ug RNA was reverse transcribed with random hexamers. In TCRdb, the immunoSEQ multiplex PCR reads were re-called with MiXCR into one record per CDR3 protein. The sample yields about 200,000 distinct CDR3 sequences, around nine tenths seen once. TCR beta sequences were obtained from blood CD8+ and CD4+ T cells. Patients having Susac syndrome satisfied recently defined diagnostic criteria for definite or probable disease.

The gene calls are TRBV20-1 and TRBJ2-3, with 8 bases matching TRBD1. The sequence was collected from a human donor with Susac syndrome. The sequencing sample was made of CD4+ T cells from PBMCs. The CDR3 bases are TGCAGTGCTGAGGATAGACAGGGGAGTACAGATACGCAGTATTTT. Translating gives CSAEDRQGSTDTQYF.